This T cell receptor beta chain came from a study of shared clonotypes between healthy human individuals. The assay was immunoSEQ multiplex PCR, and TCRdb's table has in-frame clones only and misses some. The sample records roughly 200,000 clones, around 63% being singletons. The CDR3 runs 14 residues. V was pared by 1 base and J by 3 bases, with 9 bases between. Germline CDR1 reads SGHTA; CDR2 reads FQGNSA. This sequence joins TRBV7-2 and TRBJ1-1; D call uncertain. Sequenced sample: memory CD4+ T cells sorted from blood. The subset here: CD45RA-negative fraction. This receptor was identified in a man under 40 in good health. The CDR3 sequence: CASSLDNQYTEAFF. The CDR3 nucleotides read TGTGCCAGCAGCTTAGACAATCAATACACTGAAGCTTTCTTT.